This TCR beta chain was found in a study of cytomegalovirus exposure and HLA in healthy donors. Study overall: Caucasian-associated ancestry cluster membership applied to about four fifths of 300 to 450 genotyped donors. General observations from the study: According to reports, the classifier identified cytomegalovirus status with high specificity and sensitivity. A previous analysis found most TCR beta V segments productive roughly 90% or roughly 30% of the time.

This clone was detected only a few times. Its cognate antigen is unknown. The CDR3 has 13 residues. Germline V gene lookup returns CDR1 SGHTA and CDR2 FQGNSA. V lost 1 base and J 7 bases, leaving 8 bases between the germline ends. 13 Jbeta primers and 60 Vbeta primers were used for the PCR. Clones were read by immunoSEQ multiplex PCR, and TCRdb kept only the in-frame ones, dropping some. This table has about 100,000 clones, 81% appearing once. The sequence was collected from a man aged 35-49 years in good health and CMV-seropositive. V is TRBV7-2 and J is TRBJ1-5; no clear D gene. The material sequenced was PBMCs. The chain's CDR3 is CASSLVGGQPQHF. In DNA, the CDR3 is TGTGCCAGCAGCTTAGTGGGCGGGCAGCCCCAGCATTTT.